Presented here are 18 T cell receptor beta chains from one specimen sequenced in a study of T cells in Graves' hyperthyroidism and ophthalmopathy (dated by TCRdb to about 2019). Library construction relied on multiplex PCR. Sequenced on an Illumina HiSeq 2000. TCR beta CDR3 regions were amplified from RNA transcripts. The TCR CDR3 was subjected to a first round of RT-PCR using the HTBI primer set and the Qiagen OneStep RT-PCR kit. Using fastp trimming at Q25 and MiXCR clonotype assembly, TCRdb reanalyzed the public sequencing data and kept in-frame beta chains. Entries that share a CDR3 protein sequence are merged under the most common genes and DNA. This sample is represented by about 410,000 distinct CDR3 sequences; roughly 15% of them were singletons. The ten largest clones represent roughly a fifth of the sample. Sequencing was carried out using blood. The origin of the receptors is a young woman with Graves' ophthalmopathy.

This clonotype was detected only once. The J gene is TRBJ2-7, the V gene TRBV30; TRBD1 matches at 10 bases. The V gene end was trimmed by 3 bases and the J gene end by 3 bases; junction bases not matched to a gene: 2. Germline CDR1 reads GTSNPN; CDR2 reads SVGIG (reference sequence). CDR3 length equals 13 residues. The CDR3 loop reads CAWRGTGDYEQYF. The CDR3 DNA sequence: TGTGCCTGGAGGGGGACAGGGGACTACGAGCAGTACTTC.

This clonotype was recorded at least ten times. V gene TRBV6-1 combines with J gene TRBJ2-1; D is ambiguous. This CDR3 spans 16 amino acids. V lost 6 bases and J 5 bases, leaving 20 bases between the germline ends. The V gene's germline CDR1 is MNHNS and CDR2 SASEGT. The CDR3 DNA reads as TGTGCCAGCAGCCCACGCAGCAGAAAAGGGAACAATGAGCAGTTCTTC. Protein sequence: CASSPRSRKGNNEQFF.

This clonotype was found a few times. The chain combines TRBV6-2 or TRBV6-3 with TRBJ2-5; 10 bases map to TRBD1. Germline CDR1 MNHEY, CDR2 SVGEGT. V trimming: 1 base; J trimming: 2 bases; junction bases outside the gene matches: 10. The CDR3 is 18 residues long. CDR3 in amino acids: CASSYFQDPGQGQETQYF. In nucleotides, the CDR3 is TGTGCCAGCAGTTACTTCCAGGACCCGGGACAGGGGCAAGAGACCCAGTACTTC.

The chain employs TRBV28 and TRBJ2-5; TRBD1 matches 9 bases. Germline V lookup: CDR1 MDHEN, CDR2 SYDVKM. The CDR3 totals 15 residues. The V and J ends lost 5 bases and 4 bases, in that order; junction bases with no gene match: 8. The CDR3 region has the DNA TGTGCCAGCAGTCCGGAACAGGGGGCCGGAGAGACCCAGTACTTC. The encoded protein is CASSPEQGAGETQYF.

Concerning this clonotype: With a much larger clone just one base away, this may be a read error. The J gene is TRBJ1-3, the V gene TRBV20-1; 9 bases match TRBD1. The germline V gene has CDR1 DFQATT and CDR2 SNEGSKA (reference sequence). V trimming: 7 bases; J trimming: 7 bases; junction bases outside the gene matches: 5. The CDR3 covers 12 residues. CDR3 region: CSVETGGNTIYF. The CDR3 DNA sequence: TGCAGTGTTGAGACAGGGGGGAACACCATATATTTT.

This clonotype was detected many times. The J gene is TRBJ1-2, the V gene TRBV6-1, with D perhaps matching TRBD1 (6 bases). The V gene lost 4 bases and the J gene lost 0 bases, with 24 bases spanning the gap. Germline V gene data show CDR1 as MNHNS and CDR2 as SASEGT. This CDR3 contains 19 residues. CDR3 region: CASSGGSWGQGTTNYGYTF. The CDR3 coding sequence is TGTGCCAGCAGTGGGGGGAGCTGGGGGCAGGGGACTACTAACTATGGCTACACCTTC.

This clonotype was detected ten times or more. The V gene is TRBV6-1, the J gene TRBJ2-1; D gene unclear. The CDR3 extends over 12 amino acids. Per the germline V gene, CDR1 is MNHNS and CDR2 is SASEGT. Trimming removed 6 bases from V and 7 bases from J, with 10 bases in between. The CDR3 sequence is CASSPNGNEQFF. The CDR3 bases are TGTGCCAGCAGCCCAAATGGGAATGAGCAGTTCTTC.

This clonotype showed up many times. The CDR3 nucleotides are TGCGCCAGCAGCCAAGACCCTGGAGTCCGTCTTAGCTCCTATAATTCACCCCTCCACTTT. It yields the protein CASSQDPGVRLSSYNSPLHF. The gene calls are TRBV4-1 and TRBJ1-6; D not certain. This CDR3 has 20 residues. V shed 0 bases and J shed 0 bases, with 18 bases lying between them. Germline V lookup: CDR1 MGHRA, CDR2 YSYEKL.

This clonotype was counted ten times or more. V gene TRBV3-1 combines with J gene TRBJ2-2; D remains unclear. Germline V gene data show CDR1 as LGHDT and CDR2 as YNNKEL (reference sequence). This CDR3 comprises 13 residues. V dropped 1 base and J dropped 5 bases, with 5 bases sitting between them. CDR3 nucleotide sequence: TGTGCCAGCAGCCAAGTCACAACCGGGGAGCTGTTTTTT. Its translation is CASSQVTTGELFF. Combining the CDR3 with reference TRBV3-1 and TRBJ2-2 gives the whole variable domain DTAVSQTPKYLVTQMGNDKSIKCEQNLGHDTMYWYKQDSKKFLKIMFSYNNKELIINETVPNRFSPKSPDKAHLNLHINSLELGDSAVYFCASSQVTTGELFFGEGSRLTVL.

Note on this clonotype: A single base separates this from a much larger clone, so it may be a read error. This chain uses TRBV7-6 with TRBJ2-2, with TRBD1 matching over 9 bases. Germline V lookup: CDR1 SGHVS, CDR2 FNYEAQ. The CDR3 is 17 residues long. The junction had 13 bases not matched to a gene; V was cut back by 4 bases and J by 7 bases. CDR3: CASSYTGTGSSSGELFF. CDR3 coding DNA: TGTGCCAGCAGCTACACCGGGACAGGGTCGTCCAGCGGGGAGCTGTTTTTT.

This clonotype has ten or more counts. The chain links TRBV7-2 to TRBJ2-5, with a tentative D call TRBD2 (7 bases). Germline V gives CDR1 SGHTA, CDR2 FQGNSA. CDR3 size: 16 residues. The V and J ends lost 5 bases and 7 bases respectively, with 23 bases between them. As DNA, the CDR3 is TGTGCCAGCAGCCCCTTCCCTGGGGGGGGCGATGTGACCCAGTACTTC. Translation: CASSPFPGGGDVTQYF.

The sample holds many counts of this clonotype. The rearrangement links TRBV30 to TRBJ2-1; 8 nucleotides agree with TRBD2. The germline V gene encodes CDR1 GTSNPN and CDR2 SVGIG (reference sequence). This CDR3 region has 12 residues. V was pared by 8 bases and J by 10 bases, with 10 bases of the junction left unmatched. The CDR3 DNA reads TGTGCCCGGGAGGGGGTGTATTGGGAGCAGTTCTTC. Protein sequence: CAREGVYWEQFF.

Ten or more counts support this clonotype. The CDR3 DNA reads TGTGCCAGCAGCTTTTCCCTGGACAGGGGAAGAGATACGCAGTATTTT. Translation: CASSFSLDRGRDTQYF. This chain joins TRBV28 and TRBJ2-3, with 9 bases that match TRBD1. V lost 6 bases, J lost 5 bases, and 12 bases stayed unmatched. Germline V lookup: CDR1 MDHEN, CDR2 SYDVKM. The CDR3 consists of 16 residues. Complete variable domain (other parts from reference TRBV28 and TRBJ2-3): DVKVTQSSRYLVKRTGEKVFLECVQDMDHENMFWYRQDPGLGLRLIYFSYDVKMKEKGDIPEGYSVSREKKERFSLILESASTNQTSMYLCASSFSLDRGRDTQYFGPGTRLTVL.

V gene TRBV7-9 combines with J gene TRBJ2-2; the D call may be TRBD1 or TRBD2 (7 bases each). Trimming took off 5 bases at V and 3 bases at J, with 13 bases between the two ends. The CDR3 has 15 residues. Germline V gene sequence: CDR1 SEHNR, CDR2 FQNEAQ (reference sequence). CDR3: CASSGEGADTGELFF. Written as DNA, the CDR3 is TGTGCCAGCAGCGGGGAGGGGGCGGACACCGGGGAGCTGTTTTTT. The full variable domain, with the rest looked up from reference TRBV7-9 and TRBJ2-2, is DTGVSQNPRHKITKRGQNVTFRCDPISEHNRLYWYRQTLGQGPEFLTYFQNEAQLEKSRLLSDRFSAERPKGSFSTLEIQRTEQGDSAMYLCASSGEGADTGELFFGEGSRLTVL.

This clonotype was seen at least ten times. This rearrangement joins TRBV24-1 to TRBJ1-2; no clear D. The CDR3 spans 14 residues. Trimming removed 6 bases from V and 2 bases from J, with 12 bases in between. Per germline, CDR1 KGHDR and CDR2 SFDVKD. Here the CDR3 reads CATSLRPLNYGYTF. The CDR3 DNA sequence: TGTGCCACCAGTTTACGACCGCTAAACTATGGCTACACCTTC.

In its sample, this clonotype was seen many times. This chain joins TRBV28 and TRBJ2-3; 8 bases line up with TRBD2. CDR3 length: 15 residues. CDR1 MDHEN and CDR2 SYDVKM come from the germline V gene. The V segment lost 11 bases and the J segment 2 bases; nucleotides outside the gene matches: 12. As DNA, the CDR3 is TGTGCCGAGAGCGGGGGCGTCGATTCCACAGATACGCAGTATTTT. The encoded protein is CAESGGVDSTDTQYF.

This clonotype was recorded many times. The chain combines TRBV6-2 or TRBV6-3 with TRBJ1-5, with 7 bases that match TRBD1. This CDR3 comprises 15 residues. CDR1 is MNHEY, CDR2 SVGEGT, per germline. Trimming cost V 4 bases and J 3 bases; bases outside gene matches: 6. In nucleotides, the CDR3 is TGTGCCAGCAGTTCCCTGGGACAGATCAATCAGCCCCAGCATTTT. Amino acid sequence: CASSSLGQINQPQHF.

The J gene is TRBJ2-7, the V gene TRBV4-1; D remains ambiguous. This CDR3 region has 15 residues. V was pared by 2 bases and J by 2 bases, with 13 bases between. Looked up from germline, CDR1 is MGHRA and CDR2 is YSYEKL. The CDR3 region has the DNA TGCGCCAGCAGCCAATGGGCGCATATTACCTACGAGCAGTACTTC. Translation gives CASSQWAHITYEQYF.